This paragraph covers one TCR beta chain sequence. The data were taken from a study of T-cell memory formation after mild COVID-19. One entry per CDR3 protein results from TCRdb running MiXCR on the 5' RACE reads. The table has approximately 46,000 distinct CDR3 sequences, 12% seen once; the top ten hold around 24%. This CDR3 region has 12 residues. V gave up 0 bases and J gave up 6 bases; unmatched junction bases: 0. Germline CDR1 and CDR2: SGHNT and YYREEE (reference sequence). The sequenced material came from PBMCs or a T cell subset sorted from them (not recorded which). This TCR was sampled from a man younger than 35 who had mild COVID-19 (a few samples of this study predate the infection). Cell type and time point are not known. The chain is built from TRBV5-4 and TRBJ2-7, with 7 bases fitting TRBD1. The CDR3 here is CASSLDRGEQYF. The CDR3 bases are TGTGCCAGCAGCTTGGACAGGGGCGAGCAGTACTTC.